This T cell receptor (beta chain) was identified in a study of OX40 agonist ivuxolimab in advanced cancers. Background on the study: In this cohort, patients received ivuxolimab, an agonistic anti-OX40 (CD134) antibody.

V was trimmed by 8 bases and J by 3 bases, leaving 11 bases between them. In germline, CDR1 is SGHNT, CDR2 YYREEE (reference sequence). CDR3 length: 13 amino acids. Some clones are missing from TCRdb's copy, which holds only in-frame ones; the method was immunoSEQ multiplex PCR. The table has around 83,000 clones, under 95% seen once. The rearrangement uses TRBV5-4 and TRBJ2-2; D perhaps matches TRBD1 (6 bases). The TCR comes from an adult with an advanced solid tumor such as melanoma, head and neck, liver or kidney cancer. The sample in question was CD4+ or CD8+ T cells sorted from blood, obtained in a trial of the OX40 agonist ivuxolimab. The CDR3 DNA is TGTGCCAGTAACAGGGACCACACCGGGGAGCTGTTTTTT. Its protein product is CASNRDHTGELFF.